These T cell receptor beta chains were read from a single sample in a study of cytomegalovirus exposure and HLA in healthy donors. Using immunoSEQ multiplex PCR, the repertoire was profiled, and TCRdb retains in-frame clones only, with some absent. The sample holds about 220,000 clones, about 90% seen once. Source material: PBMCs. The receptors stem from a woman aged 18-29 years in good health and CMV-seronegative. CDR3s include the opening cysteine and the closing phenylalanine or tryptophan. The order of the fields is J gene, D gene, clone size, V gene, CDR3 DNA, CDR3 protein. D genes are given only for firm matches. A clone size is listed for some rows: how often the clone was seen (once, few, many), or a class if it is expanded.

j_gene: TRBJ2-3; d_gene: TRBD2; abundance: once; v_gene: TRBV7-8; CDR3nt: TGTGCCAGCAGCCAACACACGTGGGATAGCGGGCAAGGACCCACAGATACGCAGTATTTT; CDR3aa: CASSQHTWDSGQGPTDTQYF
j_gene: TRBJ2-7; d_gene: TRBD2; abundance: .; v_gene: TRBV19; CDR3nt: TGTGCCAGTAGTTCAGCGGGAGTTATCTACGAGCAGTACTTC; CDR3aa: CASSSAGVIYEQYF
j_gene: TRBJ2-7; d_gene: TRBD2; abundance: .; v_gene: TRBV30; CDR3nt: TGTGCCTGGAAGGCTTCCCCGGGGGGGGAGCAGTACTTC; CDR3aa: CAWKASPGGEQYF
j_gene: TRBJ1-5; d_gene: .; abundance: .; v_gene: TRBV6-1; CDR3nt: TGTGCCAGCAGTGCCGTACAGGATAGGGGCCAGCCCCAGCATTTT; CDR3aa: CASSAVQDRGQPQHF
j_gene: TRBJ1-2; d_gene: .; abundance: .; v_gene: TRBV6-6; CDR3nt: TGTGCCAGCAGTTACGTCACCCCACAGGGTGGTCGAGGCTACACCTTC; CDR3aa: CASSYVTPQGGRGYTF
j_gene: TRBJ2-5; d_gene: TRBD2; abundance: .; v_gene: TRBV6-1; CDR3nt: TGTGCCAGCAGTGAAGGGCTGCCGGGGGGACTACTCCAAGAGACCCAGTACTTC; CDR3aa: CASSEGLPGGLLQETQYF
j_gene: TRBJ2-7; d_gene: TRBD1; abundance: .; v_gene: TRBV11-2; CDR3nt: TGTGCCAGCAGCTCTCTAAAAAGGGGACAGTCCCGCTACGAGCAGTACTTC; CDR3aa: CASSSLKRGQSRYEQYF
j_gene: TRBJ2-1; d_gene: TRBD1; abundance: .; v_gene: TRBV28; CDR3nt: TGTGCCAGCAAGGCAGGGGGTATTGGTGAGCAGTTCTTC; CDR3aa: CASKAGGIGEQFF
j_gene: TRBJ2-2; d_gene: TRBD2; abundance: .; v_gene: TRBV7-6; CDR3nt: TGTGCCAGCAGCTTCTTACTAGCGGGAGACGGGGACGGGGAGCTGTTTTTT; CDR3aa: CASSFLLAGDGDGELFF
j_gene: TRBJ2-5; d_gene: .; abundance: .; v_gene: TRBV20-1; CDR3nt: TGCAGTGCTAGGATCAGAGAGACCCAGTACTTC; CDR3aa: CSARIRETQYF
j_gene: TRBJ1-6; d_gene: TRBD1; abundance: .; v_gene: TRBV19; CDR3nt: TGTGCCAGTAGGCTACAGGGGATCGGTAATTCACCCCTCCACTTT; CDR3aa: CASRLQGIGNSPLHF
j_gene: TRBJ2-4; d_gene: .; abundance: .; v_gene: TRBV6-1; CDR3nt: TGTGCCAGCAGTGGCCCCGTCGGGGGAATAGTAGTCAAAAACATTCAGTACTTC; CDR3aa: CASSGPVGGIVVKNIQYF
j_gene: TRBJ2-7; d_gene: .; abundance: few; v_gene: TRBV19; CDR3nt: TGTGCCAGTACTCCCGGTGTTTTACCCCACGAGCAGTACTTC; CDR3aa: CASTPGVLPHEQYF
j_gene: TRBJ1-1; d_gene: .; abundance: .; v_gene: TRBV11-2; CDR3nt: TGTGCCAGCGCCCCAACCGAACTCCTAGACACTGAAGCTTTCTTT; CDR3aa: CASAPTELLDTEAFF
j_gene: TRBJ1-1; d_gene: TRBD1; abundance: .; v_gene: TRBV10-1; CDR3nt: TGCGCCAGCAGTGGCCCCGGAAAGACAGGGCCCACTGAAGCTTTCTTT; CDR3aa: CASSGPGKTGPTEAFF
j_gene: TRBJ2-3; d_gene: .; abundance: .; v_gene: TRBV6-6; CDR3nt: TGTGCCAGCAGTCACACAGATACGCAGTATTTT; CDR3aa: CASSHTDTQYF
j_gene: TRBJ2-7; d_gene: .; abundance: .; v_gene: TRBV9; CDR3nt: TGTGCCAGCACCTGTCCCCTAAAGTACGAGCAGTACTTC; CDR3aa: CASTCPLKYEQYF
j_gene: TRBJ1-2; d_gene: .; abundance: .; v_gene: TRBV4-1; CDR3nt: TGCGCCAGCAGCCCAAGAGGGGGATCGAACTATGGCTACACCTTC; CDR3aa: CASSPRGGSNYGYTF
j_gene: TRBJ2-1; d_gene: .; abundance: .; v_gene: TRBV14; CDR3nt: TGTGCCAGCAGCCAAGAGCTAAGCTCCTACAATGAGCAGTTCTTC; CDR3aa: CASSQELSSYNEQFF
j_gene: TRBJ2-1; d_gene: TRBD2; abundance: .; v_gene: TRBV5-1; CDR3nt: TGCGCCAGCAGCTTGGATAGTGGGACTAGGGATGAGCAGTTCTTC; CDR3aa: CASSLDSGTRDEQFF
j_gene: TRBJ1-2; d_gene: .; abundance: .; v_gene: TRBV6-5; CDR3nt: TGTGCCAGCAGTTGGAGGAGTTTTAACTATGGCTACACCTTC; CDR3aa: CASSWRSFNYGYTF
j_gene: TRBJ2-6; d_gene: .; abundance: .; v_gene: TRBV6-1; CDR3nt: TGTGCCAGCAGTGACAGGGTGTCCGGGGCCAACGTCCTGACTTTC; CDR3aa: CASSDRVSGANVLTF
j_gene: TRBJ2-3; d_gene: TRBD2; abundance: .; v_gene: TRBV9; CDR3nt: TGTGCCAGCAGCTTATCCCCCGGGACTAGCTCCACAGATACGCAGTATTTT; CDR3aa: CASSLSPGTSSTDTQYF
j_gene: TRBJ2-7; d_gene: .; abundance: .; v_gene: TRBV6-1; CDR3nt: TGTGCCAGCAGTTATAGCGGCGAGCAGTACTTC; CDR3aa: CASSYSGEQYF
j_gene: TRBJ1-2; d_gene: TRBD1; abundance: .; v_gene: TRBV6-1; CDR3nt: TGTGCCAGCATCCGGACAGGGTCCGATGGCTACACCTTC; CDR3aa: CASIRTGSDGYTF
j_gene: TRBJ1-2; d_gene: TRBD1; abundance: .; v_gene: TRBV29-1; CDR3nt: TGCAGCGCCCGGAGGACAGGCGTAAGGGGCTATGGCTACACCTTC; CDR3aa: CSARRTGVRGYGYTF
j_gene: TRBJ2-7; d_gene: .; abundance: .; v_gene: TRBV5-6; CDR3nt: TGTGCCAGCGGCTTAGGGTGGCAGGGCCCCTACGAGCAGTACTTC; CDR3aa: CASGLGWQGPYEQYF
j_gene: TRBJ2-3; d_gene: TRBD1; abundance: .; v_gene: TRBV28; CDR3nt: TGTGCCAGCAGCCCCCCCGGGACAGGGCTTGTGAATACGCAGTATTTT; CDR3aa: CASSPPGTGLVNTQYF
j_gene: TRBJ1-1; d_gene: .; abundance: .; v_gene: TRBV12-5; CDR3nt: TGTGCTAGTGGTATACAGGGTAACACTGAAGCTTTCTTT; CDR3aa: CASGIQGNTEAFF
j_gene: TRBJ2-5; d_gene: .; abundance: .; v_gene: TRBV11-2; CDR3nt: TGTGCCAGCAGCTCCCTTGGGCTGGAAGAGACCCAGTACTTC; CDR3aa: CASSSLGLEETQYF
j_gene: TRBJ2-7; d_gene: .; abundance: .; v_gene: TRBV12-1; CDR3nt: TGTGCCAGCAGATTAGCCGACAGGGAGGCCTACGAGCAGTACTTC; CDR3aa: CASRLADREAYEQYF
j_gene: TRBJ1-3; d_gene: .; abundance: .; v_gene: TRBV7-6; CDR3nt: TGTGCCAGCAGCTCATCGGTACTTGGAAACACCATATATTTT; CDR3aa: CASSSSVLGNTIYF
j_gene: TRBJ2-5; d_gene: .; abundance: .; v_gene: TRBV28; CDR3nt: TGTGCCAGCATGAGTGATACAGAGACCCAGTACTTC; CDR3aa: CASMSDTETQYF
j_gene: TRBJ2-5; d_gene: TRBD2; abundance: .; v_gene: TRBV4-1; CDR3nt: TGCGCCAGCAGCCAAGATCCAGCGGGGGCCCTCCAAGAGACCCAGTACTTC; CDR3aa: CASSQDPAGALQETQYF
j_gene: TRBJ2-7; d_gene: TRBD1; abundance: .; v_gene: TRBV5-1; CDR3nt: TGCGCCAGCAGCCACGGCTCCGGGACAGGGTTTTCTTCCGAGCAGTACTTC; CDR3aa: CASSHGSGTGFSSEQYF
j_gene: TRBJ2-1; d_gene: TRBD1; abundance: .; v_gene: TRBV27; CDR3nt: TGTGCCAGCAGCAGGACAGGGGATAATGAGCAGTTCTTC; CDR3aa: CASSRTGDNEQFF
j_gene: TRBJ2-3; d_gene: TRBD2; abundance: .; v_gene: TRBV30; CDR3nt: TGTGCCCGTGGAGACCTTAGCGGGAAAGGCACAGATACGCAGTATTTT; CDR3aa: CARGDLSGKGTDTQYF
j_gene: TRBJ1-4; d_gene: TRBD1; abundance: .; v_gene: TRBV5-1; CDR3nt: TGCGCCAGCAGCAACCGGACAGGGCATAATGAAAAACTGTTTTTT; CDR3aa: CASSNRTGHNEKLFF
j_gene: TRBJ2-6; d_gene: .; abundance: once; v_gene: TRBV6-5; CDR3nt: TGTGCCAGCAGTTCCCACCGGGGCTCTGGGGCCAACGTCCTGACTTTC; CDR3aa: CASSSHRGSGANVLTF
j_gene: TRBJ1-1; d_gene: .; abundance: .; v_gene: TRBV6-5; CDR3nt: TGTGCCAGCAGTTACTCGCAGGGGAACACTGAAGCTTTCTTT; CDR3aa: CASSYSQGNTEAFF
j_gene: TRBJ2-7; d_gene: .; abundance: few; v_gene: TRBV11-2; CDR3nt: TGTGCCAGCAGCTTCCCGGGTGGGTTGTACTTC; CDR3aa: CASSFPGGLYF
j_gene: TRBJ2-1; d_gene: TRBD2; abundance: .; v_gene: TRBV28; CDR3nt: TGTGCCAGCAGTCCCACCGGGACTAGCGGGAGGAATGAGCAGTTCTTC; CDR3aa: CASSPTGTSGRNEQFF
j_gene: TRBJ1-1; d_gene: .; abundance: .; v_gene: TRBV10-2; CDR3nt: TGCGCCAGCAGTGAGACCAGGGTGGTTGAAGCTTTCTTT; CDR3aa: CASSETRVVEAFF
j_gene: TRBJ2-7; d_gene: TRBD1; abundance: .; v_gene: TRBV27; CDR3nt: TGTGCCAGCAGTCTGGAGTGGGACAGCTCCTACGAGCAGTACTTC; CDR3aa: CASSLEWDSSYEQYF
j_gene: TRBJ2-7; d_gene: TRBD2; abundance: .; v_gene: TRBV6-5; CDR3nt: TGTGCCAGCAGTTCCGCGGGAGGGATCTACGAGCAGTACTTC; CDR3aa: CASSSAGGIYEQYF
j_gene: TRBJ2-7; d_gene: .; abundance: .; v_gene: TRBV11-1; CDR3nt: TGTGCCAGCAGCTTAGGCGGGTCGACACTCGAGCAGTACTTC; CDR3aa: CASSLGGSTLEQYF
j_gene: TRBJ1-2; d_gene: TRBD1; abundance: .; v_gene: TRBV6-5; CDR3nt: TGTGCCAGCAGCTTCTCCGGGACAGGGTATGGCTACACCTTC; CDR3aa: CASSFSGTGYGYTF
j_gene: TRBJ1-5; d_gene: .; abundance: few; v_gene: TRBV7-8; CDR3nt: TGTGCCAGCAGCTTAGCGGCAGGAAGCAATCAGCCCCAGCATTTT; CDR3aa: CASSLAAGSNQPQHF
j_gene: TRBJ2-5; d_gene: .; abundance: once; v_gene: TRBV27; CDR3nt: TGTGCCAGCAGCCGAAACGCAGGGTACGGGCAAGAGACCCAGTACTTC; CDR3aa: CASSRNAGYGQETQYF
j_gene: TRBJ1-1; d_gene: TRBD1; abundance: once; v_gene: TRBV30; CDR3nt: TGTGCCGGAAGGACAGGGGGCGACACTGAAGCTTTCTTT; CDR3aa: CAGRTGGDTEAFF
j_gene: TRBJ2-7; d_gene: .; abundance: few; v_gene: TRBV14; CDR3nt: TGTGCCAGCAGCACGTACACGGGGGACTACGAGCAGTACTTC; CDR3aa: CASSTYTGDYEQYF